This TCR beta chain was identified in a study of cytomegalovirus exposure and HLA in healthy donors. With 60 Vbeta and 13 Jbeta primers, the PCR was carried out. Profiled with immunoSEQ multiplex PCR; TCRdb holds only in-frame clones, not every one. This table holds about 55,000 clones, around four fifths found once. This CDR3 region has 14 residues. Germline CDR1 reads MNHEY; CDR2 reads SVGAGI. Trimming cost V 3 bases and J 3 bases, with 12 bases left between them. This sequence was found in a man aged 25-45 years in good health and CMV-seronegative. Sequencing was performed on PBMCs. The chain recombines TRBV6-5 with TRBJ2-7, with D perhaps matching TRBD1 (6 bases). CDR3 bases: TGTGCCAGCAGTTATTCGGGACACCTCTACGAGCAGTACTTC. This encodes CASSYSGHLYEQYF.